This T cell receptor beta chain was captured by sequencing in a study of blood T cell repertoires in COVID-19. Study at large: COVID-19 samples collected from the United States, Italy and Spain covered acute and convalescent phases. The cDNA or gDNA used as material had been derived from T cells, B-cell-depleted T cells, or PBMCs.

Seattle patients were enrolled while actively infected and followed longitudinally. V gave up 3 bases and J gave up 6 bases, with 8 bases separating them. The CDR3 is 12 residues long. CDR1 and CDR2 from the germline V gene are SEHNR and FQNEAQ (reference sequence). How the authors handled the data: Scientists estimated how many nucleated cells there were by amplifying reference gene primers. Measured with immunoSEQ multiplex PCR; TCRdb has only the in-frame clones, and not every one. That table is the source of V, J and clone size, and D and trimming were worked out from the DNA. The sample records fewer than 250,000 clones, around 90% being singletons.

The clonotype was recovered from a young man with COVID-19, enrolled during active disease. The sequencing input was peripheral blood. This chain joins TRBV7-9 and TRBJ1-2, with D possibly TRBD1 on 5 matching bases. The CDR3 DNA follows: TGTGCCAGCAGCTTGGAGGGGAATGGCTACACCTTC. It codes for CASSLEGNGYTF.